The next 7 T cell receptor beta chains were all read from a single sample in a study of blood T cell repertoires in COVID-19. Only in-frame clones appear in the TCRdb table, and some are missing; sequencing was by immunoSEQ multiplex PCR. This repertoire shows about 200,000 clones, 75% to 90% found once; its top ten account for about 6%. Sequencing was carried out using peripheral blood. These receptors were taken from a man aged 55 to 70 who had recovered from COVID-19.

The chain employs TRBV7-8 and TRBJ2-7; D uncertain. Germline V lookup: CDR1 SGHVS, CDR2 FQNEAQ. V was trimmed by 0 bases and J by 2 bases, leaving 14 bases between them. The CDR3 is 16 residues long. Written as DNA, the CDR3 is TGTGCCAGCAGCTTAGCGGAGCCGTTCTCAGCCTACGAGCAGTACTTC. Protein product: CASSLAEPFSAYEQYF. The complete variable domain, with remaining parts taken from reference TRBV7-8 and TRBJ2-7, reads GAGVSQSPRYKVAKRGQDVALRCDPISGHVSLFWYQQALGQGPEFLTYFQNEAQLDKSGLPSDRFFAERPEGSVSTLKIQRTQQEDSAVYLCASSLAEPFSAYEQYFGPGTRLTVT.

The chain joins TRBV15 to TRBJ1-4; 9 bases are a match to TRBD1. The V gene end was trimmed by 4 bases and the J gene end by 3 bases; junction bases not matched to a gene: 6. The germline V gene encodes CDR1 LNHNV and CDR2 YYDKDF (reference sequence). CDR3 length: 16 amino acids. The CDR3 here is CATSIGQGSANEKLFF. As DNA, the CDR3 is TGTGCCACCAGCATCGGACAGGGGTCGGCTAATGAAAAACTGTTTTTT.

The chain joins TRBV3-1 (or the pseudogene TRBV3-2) to TRBJ2-7; D is unresolved. The CDR3 length is 13 residues. Trimming cost V 3 bases and J 1 base, with 7 bases left between them. The germline V gene has CDR1 LGHDT and CDR2 YNNKEL (reference sequence). In DNA, the CDR3 is TGTGCCAGCAGCCAGTGGCAGTCCTACGAGCAGTACTTC. Translating gives CASSQWQSYEQYF.

This sequence joins TRBV23-1 and TRBJ2-2, with D perhaps TRBD2 (5 bases). TRBV23-1 is an ORF, and what it does is uncertain. Trimming pared 0 bases from V and 2 bases from J, leaving 10 bases between. The CDR3 is 16 residues long. The CDR3 region has the DNA TGCGCCAGCAGTCAATCGAACAGACTAAACACCGGGGAGCTGTTTTTT. As protein: CASSQSNRLNTGELFF.

The J gene is TRBJ1-3, the V gene TRBV28; the D gene is possibly TRBD1 (5 bases). CDR3 length: 14 residues. V lost 4 bases to trimming and J lost 4 bases, with 11 bases between them. The germline V gene encodes CDR1 MDHEN and CDR2 SYDVKM. CDR3 DNA sequence: TGTGCCAGCAGTTCTAAAAGGGGAGGAAACACCATATATTTT. It encodes CASSSKRGGNTIYF.

The chain employs TRBV7-3 and TRBJ2-7; the match to TRBD1 covers 8 bases. The CDR3 is made up of 14 amino acids. The V and J ends lost 5 bases and 0 bases, in that order; junction bases with no gene match: 3. Germline V CDR1 and CDR2: SGHTA, FQGTGA. CDR3 nucleotides: TGTGCCAGCAGCACCACAGGGGGCTCCTACGAGCAGTACTTC. The encoded protein is CASSTTGGSYEQYF.

The chain carries TRBV7-8 and TRBJ2-2; TRBD2 agrees at 11 bases. V lost 5 bases and J lost 1; bases outside the gene matches: 3. Germline V gives CDR1 SGHVS, CDR2 FQNEAQ. This CDR3 spans 16 amino acids. Written as DNA, the CDR3 is TGTGCCAGCAGCCGTACTAGCGGGAGGAACACCGGGGAGCTGTTTTTT. Amino acids: CASSRTSGRNTGELFF.